The T cell receptor beta chain described here comes from a study of blood T cells in healthy people across ages. Study observations and caveats: It was found that TCR beta diversity correlated strongly with the percentage of naive T cells.

PCR was performed a second time for about 7 to 12 cycles using a sample-barcoded 5' primer and a J-beta primer mix. One entry per CDR3 protein, called by TCRdb with MiXCR from the 5' RACE reads. Of more than 750,000 distinct CDR3 sequences listed, 25% to 30% were seen once; the top ten hold approximately 10%. Donors ranged from roughly 6 to 100 years old and were healthy Caucasians in Russia. Between the trimmed V and J ends, which lost 6 bases and 3 bases, there was a span of 11 bases. CDR3 size: 13 residues. Germline V gives CDR1 KGHSH, CDR2 LQKENI. Comment on this clonotype: Its antigen is still unknown.

The same data also contributed to another study, on T cells of mothers and their children. That investigation notes: Each child gave around 3 million TCR beta CDR3 reads (each mother, over 8.5 million). Slightly higher but non-significant overlap marked related mother-child pairs versus unrelated pairs.

The V and J genes are TRBV18 and TRBJ1-1; possible D gene TRBD1, 6 bases. Sequencing was performed on blood. The receptor's source is a woman in her thirties or forties in good health. In DNA, the CDR3 is TGTGCCAGCTCTCAACAGGGAGACACTGAAGCTTTCTTT. It yields the protein CASSQQGDTEAFF.